The T cell receptor (beta chain) described here comes from a study of T cells after yellow fever vaccination. TCRdb re-derived calls from the 5' RACE reads in MiXCR, one entry per CDR3 protein. The data contain 300,000 to 350,000 distinct CDR3 sequences, roughly 4% of them singletons. Germline values: CDR1 SGHDN, CDR2 FVKESK. Unmatched junction bases numbered 14, after V lost 2 bases and J lost 6 bases. The CDR3 length is 19 residues. This TCR was sampled from a man between 18 and 35 years old who received the YFV17D yellow fever vaccine. This rearrangement joins TRBV14 to TRBJ2-1, with 12 bases identical to TRBD2. The sample consisted of PBMCs, taken 5 days after the yellow fever booster vaccination. The CDR3 DNA sequence: TGTGCCAGCAGCCAATTGTGGGGACTAGCGGGTGAGGGGGCCAATGAGCAGTTCTTC. Residues: CASSQLWGLAGEGANEQFF.